Each of the 9 T cell receptor beta chains below was sequenced from the same sample in a study of cytomegalovirus exposure and HLA in healthy donors. PCR involved 60 Vbeta and 13 Jbeta primers. Clones were sequenced by immunoSEQ multiplex PCR, and TCRdb holds only the in-frame ones, with some missing. The repertoire holds around 170,000 clones, almost 80% seen once, with more than 1.2% in the top ten. Sequences were obtained from PBMCs. The receptors shown here come from a male donor in good health and CMV-seronegative.

This clone has just one count. J is TRBJ1-4 and V is TRBV29-1; the D is unclear. CDR1 and CDR2 from the germline V gene are SQVTM and ANQGSEA. Trimming shortened V by 4 bases and J by 8 bases, and 14 bases separated the two germline ends. CDR3 size: 13 residues. This CDR3 is CSVVGPAGEKLFF. Here the CDR3 DNA reads TGCAGCGTTGTTGGGCCCGCCGGAGAAAAACTGTTTTTT.

The CDR3 spells CASSETRQQVFETQYF. The CDR3 DNA is TGCGCCAGCAGTGAGACCCGCCAACAGGTGTTCGAGACCCAGTACTTC. The chain combines TRBV10-1 with TRBJ2-5; D perhaps matches TRBD1 (5 bases). Trimming took off 2 bases at V and 5 bases at J, with 18 bases between the two ends. This CDR3 spans 16 amino acids. CDR1 is WNHNN, CDR2 SYGVQD, per germline (reference sequence).

The table lists this clone with a few counts. The chain carries TRBV13 and TRBJ2-5, with a weak D call TRBD2 (6 bases). Germline CDR1 is PRHDT and CDR2 is FYEKMQ (reference sequence). This CDR3 region has 15 residues. V was shortened by 2 bases and J by 2 bases, with 12 bases between the two germline ends. DNA for the CDR3: TGTGCCAGCAGCTTAAAGGGAGGAGGGCAAGAGACCCAGTACTTC. Protein sequence: CASSLKGGGQETQYF.

The chain combines TRBV5-4 with TRBJ1-1; D is undetermined. Germline V CDR1 and CDR2: SGHNT, YYREEE (reference sequence). The CDR3 contains 17 residues. V lost 0 bases to trimming and J lost 0 bases, with 15 bases between them. CDR3 DNA sequence: TGTGCCAGCAGCTTGGGGGGTTGGGCTAGCATGAACACTGAAGCTTTCTTT. Amino acids: CASSLGGWASMNTEAFF.

This chain connects TRBV27 to TRBJ1-5; D possibly corresponds to TRBD1 (6 bases). Trimming cost V 6 bases and J 2 bases, with 14 bases left between them. The germline V gene encodes CDR1 MNHEY and CDR2 SMNVEV (reference sequence). This CDR3 is built from 15 residues. In nucleotides, the CDR3 is TGTGCCAGCAGGCCTGGGACATCGGGCAATCAGCCCCAGCATTTT. Amino acids: CASRPGTSGNQPQHF.

V gene TRBV7-9 combines with J gene TRBJ1-4; no firm D call. Per the germline V gene, CDR1 is SEHNR and CDR2 is FQNEAQ (reference sequence). This CDR3 region has 13 residues. Between the trimmed V and J ends, which lost 2 bases and 4 bases, there was a span of 5 bases. CDR3 nucleotide sequence: TGTGCCAGCAGCTTAATCAGTAATGAAAAACTGTTTTTT. Its protein is CASSLISNEKLFF.

Notes on this clone: An end of the junction does not agree with germline; a read error may underlie this. The identical CDR3 is also encoded by other nucleotide sequences in the sample. The CDR3 DNA follows: TGCGCCAGCAGCCAAGATGGAGGGACAGGAGCCTACGAGCAGTACTTT. It codes for CASSQDGGTGAYEQYF. The chain combines TRBV4-3 with TRBJ2-7; TRBD1 matches at 8 bases. The CDR3 consists of 16 residues. Germline V gene data show CDR1 as LGHNA and CDR2 as YSLEER.

The chain couples TRBV18 to TRBJ1-2; D perhaps matches TRBD1 (5 bases). CDR3 length: 16 amino acids. V gave up 4 bases and J gave up 2 bases, with 17 bases separating them. Germline V CDR1 and CDR2: KGHSH, LQKENI. The CDR3 sequence is CASSRVRGTGNYGYTF. The CDR3 nucleotides are TGTGCCAGCTCACGGGTTCGCGGGACCGGCAACTATGGCTACACCTTC.

The chain joins TRBV5-6 to TRBJ1-1; 9 bases map to TRBD1. CDR1 is SGHDT and CDR2 is YYEEEE in the germline V gene. CDR3 length: 15 residues. J was trimmed by 4 bases and V by 4 bases; bases with no gene match: 8. CDR3 DNA: TGTGCCAGCAGCCCGCCCGGGACAGGGACCACTGAAGCTTTCTTT. It codes for CASSPPGTGTTEAFF. The full variable domain, with the rest looked up from reference TRBV5-6 and TRBJ1-1, is DAGVTQSPTHLIKTRGQQVTLRCSPKSGHDTVSWYQQALGQGPQFIFQYYEEEERQRGNFPDRFSGHQFPNYSSELNVNALLLGDSALYLCASSPPGTGTTEAFFGQGTRLTVV.